This T cell receptor (beta chain) emerged from a study of cytomegalovirus exposure and HLA in healthy donors. Whole-study findings and limits: One later analysis, an examination of the 120 or so validation repertoires, found that first-cohort TCR clusters tended to co-occur in them. Rare TCR sequences dominated, though some public TCRs recurred in many donors. Altogether, 150 to 200 TCR beta chains were recorded as cytomegalovirus-associated.

With respect to this clone: The antigen remains undetermined.

Sequencing was performed with immunoSEQ multiplex PCR; in TCRdb, only in-frame clones are kept and a portion is missing. The data hold under 150,000 clones, with approximately 85% observed a single time. This receptor was taken from a woman younger than 45 in good health and CMV-seronegative. The sequencing input was PBMCs.

The CDR3 reads CASSPTANRLNTEAFF. The CDR3 bases are TGTGCCAGCAGCCCAACAGCAAATCGGTTGAACACTGAAGCTTTCTTT. The chain links TRBV4-2 to TRBJ1-1; D is uncertain. CDR1 is LGHNA and CDR2 is YNFKEQ in the germline V gene. The CDR3 is 16 residues long. The V and J ends lost 4 bases and 0 bases respectively, with 15 bases between them.